This T cell receptor beta chain was documented in a study of vaccination effects on CD4 cells after COVID-19. Study information: PBMC cultures contained 1.5 million to 2 million cells per well, 7.5 to 10 IU/ml IL-2 and 10 ug/ml peptides.

When around nine days of culture had elapsed, CD4+ T cells were isolated. Two-dose BNT162b2 or mRNA-1273 vaccination was given to participants. This clone was observed a handful of times. Its antigen remains unknown. The method was immunoSEQ multiplex PCR; TCRdb's version includes in-frame clones alone and lacks a portion of them. The sample holds 60,000 to 80,000 clones; 74% are singletons and the top ten take 2% to 2.5%. This CDR3 comprises 16 residues. CDR1 is SNHLY and CDR2 is FYNNEI in the germline V gene. Trimming took off 4 bases at V and 7 bases at J, with 22 bases between the two ends. V gene TRBV2 combines with J gene TRBJ1-1; D is possibly TRBD1 (5 bases). The sample in question was CD4+ T cells from PBMCs cultured without peptide, obtained after COVID-19 vaccination. This TCR was recovered from a human donor who received a COVID-19 vaccine. CDR3 sequence reads: CASSAKIGAEGSEAFF. In DNA form, the CDR3 reads TGTGCCAGCAGTGCCAAAATCGGGGCGGAGGGTAGTGAAGCTTTCTTT. The full variable domain, completed using reference TRBV2 and TRBJ1-1, is EPEVTQTPSHQVTQMGQEVILRCVPISNHLYFYWYRQILGQKVEFLVSFYNNEISEKSEIFDDQFSVERPDGSNFTLKIRSTKLEDSAMYFCASSAKIGAEGSEAFFGQGTRLTVV.